This T cell receptor beta chain came from a study of response to subunit inactivated influenza vaccine. Study-wide results and caveats: The authors offered the suggestion that each seasonal influenza vaccination recruits few new T cells.

TCRdb passed the RT-PCR reads through MiXCR, listing each CDR3 protein once. Here the sample spans 450,000 to 600,000 distinct CDR3 sequences, 16% being singletons. As concerns this clonotype: Its cognate antigen is unknown.

Here the sequenced sample was CD4+ T cells sorted from PBMCs, taken 23 months after vaccination. This receptor was identified in a man aged 50 to 69 who received an inactivated influenza vaccine.

CDR3 DNA sequence: TGTGCCAGCAGCTCCGGGACGCTTTACAATGAGCAGTTCTTC. This encodes CASSSGTLYNEQFF. The chain links TRBV5-6 to TRBJ2-1; D could derive from TRBD1 or TRBD2 (5 bases each). The CDR3 loop spans 14 amino acids. Germline CDR1 reads SGHDT; CDR2 reads YYEEEE. V shed 3 bases and J shed 4 bases, with 11 bases lying between them.